This record looks at one TCR beta chain sequence and its context. The target antigen is unknown. Trimming stripped 3 bases from V and 0 bases from J, with 12 bases between. This CDR3 region has 16 residues. Germline V gives CDR1 MDHEN, CDR2 SYDVKM. The data stem from a study of cytomegalovirus exposure and HLA in healthy donors. In the study overall: The approximately 120 validation repertoires, a later analysis reported, used the same platform as the 550 to 800 first-cohort repertoires.

General study findings and limits: It was 150 to 200 TCR beta chains that were listed as cytomegalovirus-associated.

Generated by immunoSEQ multiplex PCR, the TCRdb table keeps only in-frame clones and is missing some. This sample has over 75,000 clones; 85% occur once, and the top ten carry 20% to 25%. The sample comprised PBMCs. The TCR was taken from a man between 18 and 35 years old in good health and CMV-seropositive. The rearrangement links TRBV28 to TRBJ1-3; D is uncertain. The CDR3 reads CASSFQTPTSGNTIYF. The CDR3 DNA follows: TGTGCCAGCAGTTTCCAAACGCCTACCTCTGGAAACACCATATATTTT.